This TCR beta chain was documented in a study of blood T cell repertoires in COVID-19. Study-wide context: T cells, B-cell-depleted T cells, or PBMCs provided the cDNA or gDNA that served as material.

Patients from Seattle were sampled longitudinally, starting during active infection. As originally analysed: Estimation of nucleated cell counts relied on the amplification of reference gene primers. Sequencing used immunoSEQ multiplex PCR; TCRdb keeps in-frame clones, though not all of them. D and trimming were read from the DNA, whereas the V and J calls and clone size are those reported in that table. This table holds fewer than 200,000 clones, roughly 93% found once. Sequenced input: peripheral blood. This TCR came from a man between 18 and 35 years old with COVID-19, enrolled during active disease.

The CDR3 loop reads CASPGLAVTDTQYF. The CDR3 DNA is TGTGCCAGCCCCGGACTAGCGGTCACAGATACGCAGTATTTT. The V call is TRBV2, the J call TRBJ2-3; 10 nucleotides match TRBD2. There are 14 residues in the CDR3. CDR1 is SNHLY, CDR2 FYNNEI, per germline. Trimming took 8 bases from V and 2 from J; bases not matched to a gene: 4.